Listed here are 10 T cell receptor beta chains from one sample, sequenced in a study of T-cell memory formation after mild COVID-19. TCRdb analysed the 5' RACE reads with MiXCR anew, one entry per CDR3 protein. Altogether 400,000 or so distinct CDR3 sequences are present, 20% being singletons, with the ten largest covering roughly 8.4%. The material sequenced was PBMCs or a T cell subset sorted from them (not recorded which). The origin of the receptors is an adult woman who had mild COVID-19 (a few samples of this study predate the infection). Cell type and time point are not known.

This clonotype was seen more than once but under ten times. The V call is TRBV3-1, the J call TRBJ2-7; D gene uncertain. Per germline, CDR1 LGHDT and CDR2 YNNKEL (reference sequence). V was shortened by 0 bases and J by 5 bases, with 5 bases between the two germline ends. The CDR3 has 12 amino acids. DNA of the CDR3: TGTGCCAGCAGCCAAGATACGGACGAGCAGTACTTC. Protein sequence: CASSQDTDEQYF.

This clonotype has just a few counts. This chain joins TRBV12-3 or TRBV12-4 and TRBJ2-7; TRBD1 aligns across 11 bases. This CDR3 spans 14 amino acids. V lost 3 bases to trimming and J lost 5 bases; unmatched junction nucleotides: 3. The CDR3 region has the DNA TGTGCCAGCAGTTTGGGACAGGGGGGGCACGAGCAGTACTTC. Its protein is CASSLGQGGHEQYF.

J is TRBJ2-3 and V is TRBV5-1; D perhaps matches TRBD2 (6 bases). The CDR3 has 17 amino acids. Germline V CDR1 and CDR2: SGHRS, YFSETQ. The V and J ends lost 0 bases and 0 bases respectively, with 14 bases between them. CDR3 nucleotide sequence: TGCGCCAGCAGCTTGGGGTCCTTAGCGGATAGCACAGATACGCAGTATTTT. Its protein is CASSLGSLADSTDTQYF.

This chain joins TRBV2 and TRBJ2-1; 12 positions match TRBD2. V lost 7 bases and J lost 3; bases outside the gene matches: 19. The germline V gene has CDR1 SNHLY and CDR2 FYNNEI. The CDR3 has 20 residues. As DNA, the CDR3 is TGTGCCAGCACCCCCCCCCGGCTAGCGGGAGGGTCCCCTTTCTACAATGAGCAGTTCTTC. It encodes CASTPPRLAGGSPFYNEQFF.

The chain combines TRBV7-9 with TRBJ2-7, with D possibly TRBD2 on 6 matching bases. This CDR3 has 16 amino acids. V lost 8 bases and J lost 2, with 22 bases in between. The germline V gene has CDR1 SEHNR and CDR2 FQNEAQ (reference sequence). CDR3 sequence: CASSPPGTGPTYEQYF. Here the CDR3 DNA reads TGTGCCAGCTCACCACCCGGGACTGGTCCGACCTACGAGCAGTACTTC.

This chain joins TRBV7-2 and TRBJ2-1, with a tentative D call TRBD1 (6 bases). Germline CDR1 is SGHTA and CDR2 is FQGNSA. With 5 bases removed from V and 2 bases from J, the gap between germline ends came to 19 bases. The CDR3 runs to 17 residues. CDR3 sequence reads: CASSDHLGAVPYNEQFF. The DNA for the CDR3 is TGTGCCAGCAGCGATCACCTGGGGGCGGTTCCCTACAATGAGCAGTTCTTC. The whole variable domain, filled in from reference TRBV7-2 and TRBJ2-1, reads GAGVSQSPSNKVTEKGKDVELRCDPISGHTALYWYRQSLGQGLEFLIYFQGNSAPDKSGLPSDRFSAERTGGSVSTLTIQRTQQEDSAVYLCASSDHLGAVPYNEQFFGPGTRLTVL.

On this clonotype itself: The junction differs from germline at one of its ends, possibly a read error. The V gene is TRBV5-1, the J gene TRBJ1-2; 7 bases map to TRBD1. Germline assignment: CDR1 SGHRS and CDR2 YFSETQ. The CDR3 is 14 amino acids. CDR3 sequence (DNA): TGCGCCAGAAGCTTGGTAGGGGGCAACTATGGCTACACCTTC. Protein product: CARSLVGGNYGYTF.

This clonotype was picked up a small number of times. The rearrangement joins TRBV11-3 to TRBJ2-1; 7 nucleotides match TRBD1. Looked up from germline, CDR1 is SGHNT and CDR2 is YENEEA. V shed 3 bases, J shed 3 bases, and the junction held 5 bases outside the gene matches. This CDR3 has 15 amino acids. The CDR3 here is CASSLMAGGYNEQFF. The CDR3 DNA reads as TGTGCCAGCAGCTTGATGGCAGGGGGCTACAATGAGCAGTTCTTC.

V is TRBV7-9 and J is TRBJ1-2, with D possibly matching TRBD1 (6 bases). Trimming removed 4 bases at V and 1 base at J, with 19 bases between. Germline CDR1 is SEHNR and CDR2 is FQNEAQ (reference sequence). The CDR3 spans 17 residues. This chain's CDR3 is CASSYSAGTPDNYGYTF. Here the CDR3 DNA reads TGTGCCAGCAGCTACTCAGCCGGGACACCCGATAACTATGGCTACACCTTC. Using reference TRBV7-9 and TRBJ1-2 for the parts outside the CDR3, the full variable domain is DTGVSQNPRHKITKRGQNVTFRCDPISEHNRLYWYRQTLGQGPEFLTYFQNEAQLEKSRLLSDRFSAERPKGSFSTLEIQRTEQGDSAMYLCASSYSAGTPDNYGYTFGSGTRLTVV.

The V call is TRBV27, the J call TRBJ2-3; 11 nucleotides match TRBD2. The junction had 11 bases not matched to a gene; V was cut back by 5 bases and J by 4 bases. CDR1 is MNHEY, CDR2 SMNVEV, per germline (reference sequence). This CDR3 region has 17 residues. CDR3 region: CASSGTSGAVYPDTQYF. The DNA of the CDR3 is TGTGCCAGCAGTGGGACTAGCGGAGCGGTTTACCCAGATACGCAGTATTTT.